The 12 T cell receptor beta chains listed next were all sequenced from one sample in a study of blood T cell repertoires in COVID-19. Some clones are missing from TCRdb's copy, which holds only in-frame ones; the method was immunoSEQ multiplex PCR. The sample has some 120,000 clones, roughly 90% seen once. The sample comprised peripheral blood. The receptors shown here come from a man aged 50-59 years with acute or convalescent COVID-19.

The rearrangement links TRBV7-2 to TRBJ2-7, with 10 bases lining up with TRBD2. V lost 2 bases and J lost 4; bases outside the gene matches: 5. The CDR3 runs 15 residues. The germline V gene encodes CDR1 SGHTA and CDR2 FQGNSA. The CDR3 DNA is TGTGCCAGCAGCTTATCGCTAGCGGGAGAGTACGAGCAGTACTTC. Protein: CASSLSLAGEYEQYF.

The genes are TRBV7-2 and TRBJ2-3; D might be TRBD1 (5 bases). The CDR3 is made up of 15 amino acids. Germline V gives CDR1 SGHTA, CDR2 FQGNSA. Trimming stripped 1 base from V and 1 base from J, with 9 bases between. The CDR3: CASSLEGRGTDTQYF. The CDR3 DNA is TGTGCCAGCAGCTTAGAAGGCAGGGGCACAGATACGCAGTATTTT.

The rearrangement links TRBV9 to TRBJ2-5; 11 bases match TRBD2. This CDR3 is 16 amino acids long. V gave up 2 bases and J gave up 4 bases; unmatched junction bases: 7. CDR1 and CDR2 (germline): SGDLS, YYNGEE. CDR3 sequence: CASSVALAGGPETQYF. CDR3 bases: TGTGCCAGCAGCGTCGCGTTAGCGGGAGGGCCAGAGACCCAGTACTTC.

The CDR3 loop reads CASSPTGRNTEAFF. The CDR3 DNA reads TGTGCCAGCAGCCCTACAGGGAGGAACACTGAAGCTTTCTTT. This rearrangement joins TRBV28 to TRBJ1-1, with D perhaps TRBD1 (6 bases). CDR1 MDHEN and CDR2 SYDVKM come from the germline V gene. This CDR3 is 14 amino acids long. V was pared by 6 bases and J by 1 base, with 12 bases between.

This chain uses TRBV27 with TRBJ1-2; D remains unclear. Germline lookup yields CDR1 MNHEY and CDR2 SMNVEV (reference sequence). Deletions cut 2 bases from V and 8 bases from J, with 12 bases between. The CDR3 is 13 residues long. The CDR3 loop is CASSLAGVVGYTF. CDR3 bases: TGTGCCAGCAGTTTAGCCGGAGTAGTCGGCTACACCTTC.

This chain's CDR3 is CASSYSQGTGELFF. The CDR3 DNA is TGTGCCAGCAGTTACTCACAGGGTACCGGGGAGCTGTTTTTT. The chain carries TRBV6-5 and TRBJ2-2, with D maybe TRBD1 (6 bases). Deletions cut 0 bases from V and 5 bases from J, with 7 bases between. CDR1 and CDR2 (germline): MNHEY, SVGAGI. The CDR3 covers 14 residues.

The chain uses TRBV30 and TRBJ1-4; D is uncertain. Germline CDR1 is GTSNPN and CDR2 is SVGIG (reference sequence). The CDR3 runs 13 residues. Trimming removed 2 bases from V and 3 bases from J, with 7 bases in between. CDR3 DNA sequence: TGTGCCTGGAGTCGGCAGGCTAATGAAAAACTGTTTTTT. Protein: CAWSRQANEKLFF.

This chain joins TRBV30 and TRBJ2-3, with 8 bases that match TRBD2. The CDR3 covers 15 residues. The ends lost 0 bases at V and 4 bases at J; junction bases unmatched: 6. Looked up from germline, CDR1 is GTSNPN and CDR2 is SVGIG (reference sequence). In DNA form, the CDR3 reads TGTGCCTGGAGTGTGGGAGCGGGAGATTCAGATACGCAGTATTTT. The encoded protein is CAWSVGAGDSDTQYF.

This chain connects TRBV9 to TRBJ2-1; 8 nucleotides align to TRBD2. J gave up 9 bases and V 0 bases, and 8 bases lay outside the gene matches. Germline V gene lookup returns CDR1 SGDLS and CDR2 YYNGEE. CDR3 size: 15 residues. The CDR3 DNA sequence: TGTGCCAGCAGCGTAGAAGAGCGGGAGTGGAGTGAGCAGTTCTTC. Translation: CASSVEEREWSEQFF.

On this clone: In the same sample, other DNA sequences code for this CDR3. The chain is built from TRBV5-1 and TRBJ2-1; TRBD1 matches at 8 bases. CDR3 length: 15 residues. Per germline, CDR1 SGHRS and CDR2 YFSETQ. The V segment lost 3 bases and the J segment 1 base; nucleotides outside the gene matches: 3. CDR3 sequence: CASSSGQVSYNEQFF. CDR3 bases: TGCGCCAGCAGCTCGGGACAGGTTTCCTACAATGAGCAGTTCTTC.

The V and J genes are TRBV14 and TRBJ2-2; D perhaps matches TRBD2 (6 bases). CDR3 length equals 18 residues. Trimming took off 4 bases at V and 0 bases at J, with 18 bases between the two ends. CDR1 and CDR2 (germline): SGHDN, FVKESK. The DNA for the CDR3 is TGTGCCAGCAGCCGGAGAAGACTAGACGACACGAACACCGGGGAGCTGTTTTTT. Translated: CASSRRRLDDTNTGELFF.

The chain is built from TRBV2 and TRBJ1-2; D uncertain. The CDR3 spans 14 residues. The V end lost 4 bases, the J end lost 6 bases, and 15 bases lay between the germline ends. Per the germline V gene, CDR1 is SNHLY and CDR2 is FYNNEI. The CDR3 DNA sequence: TGTGCCAGCAGTGGAAGATGGGGAGGCGATGGCTACACCTTC. This gives the protein CASSGRWGGDGYTF.